Included here is one TCR beta chain sequence, with context. At one of its ends the junction is not consistent with the germline gene, which may arise from a read error. The data derive from a study of PD-L1 blockade in urothelial cancer. About the study: Men with urothelial cancer arising in the bladder made up about 90% of the roughly 29 patients. Before enrollment, 0 to 3 chemotherapy regimens had been given to patients. At 6 weeks and at 3 weeks (second dose) after treatment start, blood was analyzed. A median blood sample held about 150,000 T cells and 80,000 or so unique TCRs.

Clones were sequenced by immunoSEQ multiplex PCR, and TCRdb holds only the in-frame ones, with some missing. The data contain tens of thousands of clones, 80% to 85% of them seen just once; the ten biggest clones take up about 2.1%. Documented time point: pretreatment peripheral blood. There are 13 residues in the CDR3. Germline V CDR1 and CDR2: SGHTA, FQGNSA. V usage is TRBV7-2 and J usage is TRBJ2-2; possibly TRBD2 for D (6 bases). The source is a man in his sixties with urothelial cancer. The sequenced sample was PBMCs, obtained around atezolizumab (anti-PD-L1) treatment. The CDR3 region has the DNA TGTGCCACGGGGGAGCGCAACAACGGGGAGCTGTTTTTT. Amino acids: CATGERNNGELFF. Variable domain in full (rest from reference TRBV7-2 and TRBJ2-2): GAGVSQSPSNKVTEKGKDVELRCDPISGHTALYWYRQSLGQGLEFLIYFQGNSAPDKSGLPSDRFSAERTGGSVSTLTIQRTQQEDSAVYLCATGERNNGELFFGEGSRLTVL.